This TCR beta chain emerged from a study of cytomegalovirus exposure and HLA in healthy donors. The PCR ran on 60 Vbeta and 13 Jbeta primers. TCRdb keeps only in-frame clones here, not all; method: immunoSEQ multiplex PCR. The sample holds approximately 100,000 clones, around 75% seen once. CDR1 SGHRS and CDR2 YFSETQ come from the germline V gene. V was pared by 0 bases and J by 5 bases, with 0 bases of the junction left unmatched. This CDR3 has 14 amino acids. Sequenced: PBMCs. This chain joins TRBV5-1 and TRBJ1-4; TRBD1 matches 8 bases. The receptor was derived from a man aged 35-49 years in good health and CMV-seronegative. The CDR3 protein is CASSLDRGNEKLFF. CDR3 in DNA: TGCGCCAGCAGCTTGGACAGGGGGAATGAAAAACTGTTTTTT.